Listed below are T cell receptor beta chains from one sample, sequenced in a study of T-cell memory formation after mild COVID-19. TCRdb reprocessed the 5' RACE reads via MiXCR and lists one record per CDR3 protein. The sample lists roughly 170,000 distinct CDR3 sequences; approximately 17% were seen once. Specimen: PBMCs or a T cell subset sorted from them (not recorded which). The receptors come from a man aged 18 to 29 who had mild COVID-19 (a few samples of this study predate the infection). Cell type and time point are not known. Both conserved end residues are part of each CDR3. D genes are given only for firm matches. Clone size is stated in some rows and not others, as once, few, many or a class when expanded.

CDR3 protein: CASSLAGQTYEQYF
CDR3 DNA: TGCGCCAGCAGCTTGGCCGGACAAACCTACGAGCAGTACTTC
V gene: TRBV5-1
clone size: few
J gene: TRBJ2-7
D gene: -

CDR3 protein: CASRTAPYEQYF
CDR3 DNA: TGTGCCAGCAGGACAGCGCCCTACGAGCAGTACTTC
V gene: TRBV6-1
clone size: few
J gene: TRBJ2-7
D gene: -

CDR3 protein: CSVVGAVGNTEAFF
CDR3 DNA: TGCAGCGTTGTAGGGGCGGTTGGGAACACTGAAGCTTTCTTT
V gene: TRBV29-1
clone size: few
J gene: TRBJ1-1
D gene: -

CDR3 protein: CASSLVGNQPQHF
CDR3 DNA: TGTGCCAGCAGCTTAGTGGGGAATCAGCCCCAGCATTTT
V gene: TRBV7-9
clone size: many
J gene: TRBJ1-5
D gene: -

CDR3 protein: CASSLIYMNTEAFF
CDR3 DNA: TGCGCCAGCAGCTTAATATACATGAACACTGAAGCTTTCTTT
V gene: TRBV5-1
clone size: -
J gene: TRBJ1-1
D gene: -

CDR3 protein: CASSLLRRSNEQFF
CDR3 DNA: TGTGCCAGCAGCTTACTCCGCCGCAGCAATGAGCAGTTCTTC
V gene: TRBV7-9
clone size: -
J gene: TRBJ2-1
D gene: -

CDR3 protein: CASSFGAMWETQYF
CDR3 DNA: TGTGCCAGCAGCTTCGGGGCCATGTGGGAGACCCAGTACTTC
V gene: TRBV5-6
clone size: many
J gene: TRBJ2-5
D gene: -

CDR3 protein: CASSLQGAYYGYTF
CDR3 DNA: TGTGCCAGCAGCTTACAGGGGGCTTACTATGGCTACACCTTC
V gene: TRBV7-2
clone size: -
J gene: TRBJ1-2
D gene: TRBD1

CDR3 protein: CASSSPSSGVNEQFF
CDR3 DNA: TGTGCCAGCAGCTCACCTTCTAGCGGGGTAAATGAGCAGTTCTTC
V gene: TRBV12-3/TRBV12-4
clone size: -
J gene: TRBJ2-1
D gene: TRBD2

CDR3 protein: CASSQNSGGDYNSPLHF
CDR3 DNA: TGTGCCAGCAGCCAGAATTCAGGGGGCGACTATAATTCACCCCTCCACTTT
V gene: TRBV3-1
clone size: -
J gene: TRBJ1-6
D gene: TRBD1

CDR3 protein: CASSLVDTQYF
CDR3 DNA: TGTGCCAGCAGCTTGGTAGATACGCAGTATTTT
V gene: TRBV5-1
clone size: many
J gene: TRBJ2-3
D gene: -

CDR3 protein: CASLKSGGGTGELFF
CDR3 DNA: TGTGCCAGCTTAAAGAGCGGAGGGGGCACCGGGGAGCTGTTTTTT
V gene: TRBV6-1
clone size: -
J gene: TRBJ2-2
D gene: -

CDR3 protein: CASGSWDGDIQYF
CDR3 DNA: TGTGCCAGCGGATCCTGGGACGGGGACATTCAGTACTTC
V gene: TRBV12-3/TRBV12-4
clone size: many
J gene: TRBJ2-4
D gene: -

CDR3 protein: CASSTTGEETQYF
CDR3 DNA: TGCGCCAGCAGCACGACAGGGGAAGAGACCCAGTACTTC
V gene: TRBV5-1
clone size: many
J gene: TRBJ2-5
D gene: TRBD1

CDR3 protein: CSAADRRRSHGYTF
CDR3 DNA: TGCAGTGCCGCAGATCGGCGCCGGAGCCATGGCTACACCTTC
V gene: TRBV20-1
clone size: few
J gene: TRBJ1-2
D gene: -

CDR3 protein: CASSRRTVEQFF
CDR3 DNA: TGTGCCAGCAGTAGACGGACCGTGGAGCAGTTCTTC
V gene: TRBV12-3/TRBV12-4
clone size: once
J gene: TRBJ2-1
D gene: -

CDR3 protein: CASSPRLAGENTGELFF
CDR3 DNA: TGTGCCAGCAGCCCCAGACTAGCGGGGGAAAACACCGGGGAGCTGTTTTTT
V gene: TRBV9
clone size: -
J gene: TRBJ2-2
D gene: TRBD2

CDR3 protein: CASSLNLGNEKLFF
CDR3 DNA: TGTGCCAGCAGCTTAAATCTGGGGAATGAAAAACTGTTTTTT
V gene: TRBV11-2
clone size: few
J gene: TRBJ1-4
D gene: -

CDR3 protein: CASSLDENFGYTF
CDR3 DNA: TGCGCCAGCAGCTTGGACGAGAACTTTGGCTACACCTTC
V gene: TRBV5-1
clone size: few
J gene: TRBJ1-2
D gene: -

CDR3 protein: CASSVDRGTEAFF
CDR3 DNA: TGTGCCAGCAGCGTGGACAGGGGCACTGAAGCTTTCTTT
V gene: TRBV7-7
clone size: many
J gene: TRBJ1-1
D gene: TRBD1

CDR3 protein: CSATRGQNYGYTF
CDR3 DNA: TGCAGTGCTACTAGGGGGCAGAACTATGGCTACACCTTC
V gene: TRBV20-1
clone size: few
J gene: TRBJ1-2
D gene: TRBD1

CDR3 protein: CATSREGTELFF
CDR3 DNA: TGTGCCACCAGCAGAGAGGGGACGGAGCTGTTTTTT
V gene: TRBV15
clone size: few
J gene: TRBJ2-2
D gene: -

CDR3 protein: CATSREKVAGDEKRFF
CDR3 DNA: TGTGCCACCAGCAGAGAAAAAGTCGCGGGTGACGAAAAGAGGTTCTTC
V gene: TRBV15
clone size: -
J gene: TRBJ2-1
D gene: -

CDR3 protein: CSARQNTVNTEAFF
CDR3 DNA: TGCAGTGCACGACAAAATACGGTGAACACTGAAGCTTTCTTT
V gene: TRBV20-1
clone size: few
J gene: TRBJ1-1
D gene: -

CDR3 protein: CASSLGLTPYGYTF
CDR3 DNA: TGTGCCAGCAGCTTAGGTTTGACCCCCTATGGCTACACCTTC
V gene: TRBV7-2
clone size: few
J gene: TRBJ1-2
D gene: -

CDR3 protein: CASSKKSPGALITLRNEQFF
CDR3 DNA: TGTGCCAGCAGCAAAAAGTCCCCGGGGGCCCTTATCACCCTACGCAATGAGCAGTTCTTC
V gene: TRBV21-1
clone size: few
J gene: TRBJ2-1
D gene: -

CDR3 protein: CASGLQGGRDNEQFF
CDR3 DNA: TGCGCCAGCGGGCTACAAGGAGGCCGGGACAATGAGCAGTTCTTC
V gene: TRBV5-1
clone size: few
J gene: TRBJ2-1
D gene: -

CDR3 protein: CASSQPGASPLHF
CDR3 DNA: TGCGCCAGCAGCCAACCGGGGGCATCACCCCTCCACTTT
V gene: TRBV4-3
clone size: few
J gene: TRBJ1-6
D gene: -

CDR3 protein: CASSEWVADYSNQPQHF
CDR3 DNA: TGTGCCAGCAGTGAATGGGTGGCAGACTATAGCAATCAGCCCCAGCATTTT
V gene: TRBV2
clone size: few
J gene: TRBJ1-5
D gene: -

CDR3 protein: CATSEPFTDTQYF
CDR3 DNA: TGTGCCACCTCAGAGCCCTTCACAGATACGCAGTATTTT
V gene: TRBV2
clone size: few
J gene: TRBJ2-3
D gene: -

CDR3 protein: CSVERIGWDTQYF
CDR3 DNA: TGCAGCGTTGAACGGATTGGCTGGGATACGCAGTATTTT
V gene: TRBV29-1
clone size: few
J gene: TRBJ2-3
D gene: -

CDR3 protein: CASSPGQGRYTGSCFF
CDR3 DNA: -
V gene: TRBV7-3
clone size: -
J gene: TRBJ2-2
D gene: -

CDR3 protein: CASATQGSETQYF
CDR3 DNA: TGCGCCAGCGCGACTCAGGGTTCTGAGACCCAGTACTTC
V gene: TRBV5-1
clone size: -
J gene: TRBJ2-5
D gene: -

CDR3 protein: CASGNNRDGILYGYTF
CDR3 DNA: TGTGCCAGCGGAAATAACCGGGACGGAATACTCTATGGCTACACCTTC
V gene: TRBV5-4
clone size: -
J gene: TRBJ1-2
D gene: -

CDR3 protein: CASSFGLAFDEQFF
CDR3 DNA: TGTGCCAGCAGTTTTGGACTAGCCTTCGATGAGCAGTTCTTC
V gene: TRBV6-2/TRBV6-3
clone size: few
J gene: TRBJ2-1
D gene: TRBD2

CDR3 protein: CASRDTGFGTQYF
CDR3 DNA: TGTGCCAGCCGGGACACTGGGTTTGGGACCCAGTACTTC
V gene: TRBV25-1
clone size: -
J gene: TRBJ2-5
D gene: -

CDR3 protein: CASSLYTGSGYTF
CDR3 DNA: TGTGCCAGCAGCTTATATACAGGGTCAGGCTACACCTTC
V gene: TRBV7-3
clone size: -
J gene: TRBJ1-2
D gene: -

CDR3 protein: CSVDPGGDDQYF
CDR3 DNA: TGCAGCGTTGATCCAGGGGGGGATGACCAGTACTTC
V gene: TRBV29-1
clone size: few
J gene: TRBJ2-5
D gene: -

CDR3 protein: CASSFGRNSNQPQHF
CDR3 DNA: TGTGCCAGCAGTTTCGGACGGAATAGCAATCAGCCCCAGCATTTT
V gene: TRBV12-3/TRBV12-4
clone size: few
J gene: TRBJ1-5
D gene: -

CDR3 protein: CASSVQGEGNQPQHF
CDR3 DNA: TGTGCCAGCAGCGTACAGGGAGAAGGCAATCAGCCCCAGCATTTT
V gene: TRBV4-2
clone size: -
J gene: TRBJ1-5
D gene: -

CDR3 protein: CSASNSNTEAFF
CDR3 DNA: TGCAGTGCTAGTAACAGCAACACTGAAGCTTTCTTT
V gene: TRBV20-1
clone size: few
J gene: TRBJ1-1
D gene: -

CDR3 protein: CASNDEAEKLFF
CDR3 DNA: TGTGCCAGCAACGATGAGGCCGAAAAACTGTTTTTT
V gene: TRBV7-9
clone size: -
J gene: TRBJ1-4
D gene: -

CDR3 protein: CASSRDRHRTQYF
CDR3 DNA: TGCGCCAGCAGCAGGGACAGACACAGGACCCAGTACTTC
V gene: TRBV5-1
clone size: few
J gene: TRBJ2-5
D gene: TRBD1